This TCR beta chain was captured in a study of CD8 T cells in ankylosing spondylitis. With V trimmed by 4 bases and J by 7 bases, 8 bases remained unmatched. Germline V lookup: CDR1 SGHRS, CDR2 YFSETQ. The CDR3 is made up of 15 amino acids. TCRdb processed the 5' RACE reads anew with MiXCR; each CDR3 protein has one entry. The data contain about 220,000 distinct CDR3 sequences, around 25% of them singletons. This clonotype was recorded many times. The receptor was isolated from a male donor with ankylosing spondylitis or in good health (not recorded which). The chain recombines TRBV5-1 with TRBJ1-4, with TRBD1 identical over 9 bases. Sequencing was performed on blood, either unsorted or a sorted T cell fraction (not recorded which). Here the CDR3 DNA reads TGCGCCAGCAGCCTCCCGGGACAGGGTCCTGAAAAACTGTTTTTT. Translated: CASSLPGQGPEKLFF.